This T cell receptor beta chain derives from a study of spatial heterogeneity in lung cancer. As for the study in general: TCR transcript abundance in tumor regions was strongly correlated with the T cell module score obtained from matched bulk RNA-seq.

V lost 3 bases to trimming and J lost 2 bases, with 8 bases between them. CDR3 size: 15 residues. CDR1 is SGHAT, CDR2 FQNNGV, per germline. Time point meaning: sample taken at primary tumor resection. Samples came from 60 to 75 TRACERx patients with untreated early-stage lung cancer. Extraction of whole RNA from tumor, nontumor lung or frozen PBMC preceded unsorted sequencing. This clonotype was seen only a few times. Its specificity is not known. The presence of a unique molecular identifier marked each TCR cDNA molecule. TCRdb re-derived calls from the 5' RACE reads in MiXCR, one entry per CDR3 protein. This table has over 25,000 distinct CDR3 sequences, around 7.5% appearing once. Points from the study as a whole: Higher tumor mutation counts went along with higher counts of expanded intratumoral alpha and beta TCRs.

This receptor was identified in a male donor with early-stage non-small cell lung cancer. The J gene is TRBJ1-6, the V gene TRBV11-2, with D uncertain. The sequencing used lung tumor tissue, collected at surgery. In nucleotides, the CDR3 is TGTGCCAGCAGCTTGGAGCCAGCCTATAATTCACCCCTCCACTTT. It is translated as CASSLEPAYNSPLHF.